This T cell receptor beta chain was retrieved from a study of regulatory T cells in long-lasting Graves disease. The time point here: newly diagnosed GD, antithyroid drugs for less than 3 months. Construction of the TCR library relied on RNA isolated from PBMCs. Library construction for TCR beta used iRepertoire HTBI primers and Arm-PCR of CDR3 regions. One entry per CDR3 protein results from TCRdb running MiXCR on the multiplex PCR reads. The top ten hold 25% of the sample, which has about 530,000 distinct CDR3 sequences, 15% to 20% seen once. After removal of 3 bases from V and 5 bases from J, the junction contained 8 bases not matched to a gene. This CDR3 is 17 amino acids long. From germline, CDR1 is SGHAT and CDR2 FQNNGV. This clonotype has just a few counts. The antigen is not known. Study-wide points: Limited samples may have lowered accuracy.

This same sample was also taken into another study, of T cells in Graves' hyperthyroidism and ophthalmopathy.

The receptor's source is a woman aged 35-65 years with Graves disease. This rearrangement joins TRBV11-2 to TRBJ2-2; 11 bases agree with TRBD2. Sequenced material: peripheral blood mononuclear cells (PBMCs), taken at new diagnosis, from a patient treated with antithyroid drugs. This chain's CDR3 is CASSFNIAGGHTGELFF. CDR3 nucleotide sequence: TGTGCCAGCAGCTTCAATATAGCGGGGGGGCATACCGGGGAGCTGTTTTTT.